The clone carrying this TCR beta chain has just one count. Its antigen is unknown. This sample was included in a study of shared clonotypes between healthy human individuals. Study-wide points: Collection of samples was limited to blood; tissue repertoires likely differ.

Germline V gene data show CDR1 as LGHNT and CDR2 as FRNRAP. The V and J ends lost 6 bases and 5 bases respectively, with 16 bases between them. There are 14 residues in the CDR3. The test was conducted at deep level. Around 30,000 T cell genomes (approximately 0.2 ug DNA) went into each sorted-subset replicate. Profiling relied on immunoSEQ multiplex PCR, and the TCRdb table lists in-frame clones only, not all of them. The sample lists millions of clones, about 95% seen once, with about 1.1% in the top ten. In the naive CD8 group, cells lacked CD45RO and were positively selected for CCR7, so terminally differentiated effector memory CD45RA+ cells were left out.

The rearrangement joins TRBV12-5 to TRBJ1-1, with a tentative D call TRBD1 (6 bases). The receptor was derived from a man younger than 30 in good health. The sample comprised naive CD8+ T cells sorted from blood. For the CDR3, the DNA is TGTGCTAGTGGCTTCGACAGGACTGGGACTGAAGCTTTCTTT. Its translation is CASGFDRTGTEAFF.